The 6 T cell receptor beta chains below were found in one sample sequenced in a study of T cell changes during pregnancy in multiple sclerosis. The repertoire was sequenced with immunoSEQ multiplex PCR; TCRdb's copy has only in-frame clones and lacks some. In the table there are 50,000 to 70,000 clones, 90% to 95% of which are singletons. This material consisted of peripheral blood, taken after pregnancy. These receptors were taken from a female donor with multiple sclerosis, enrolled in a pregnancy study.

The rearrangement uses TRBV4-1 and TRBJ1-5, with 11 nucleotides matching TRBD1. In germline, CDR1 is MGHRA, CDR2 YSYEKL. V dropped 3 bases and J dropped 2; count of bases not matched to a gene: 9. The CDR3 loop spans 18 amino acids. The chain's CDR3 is CASSHPDRGPGGNQPQHF. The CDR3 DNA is TGCGCCAGCAGCCACCCGGACAGGGGGCCTGGGGGCAATCAGCCCCAGCATTTT.

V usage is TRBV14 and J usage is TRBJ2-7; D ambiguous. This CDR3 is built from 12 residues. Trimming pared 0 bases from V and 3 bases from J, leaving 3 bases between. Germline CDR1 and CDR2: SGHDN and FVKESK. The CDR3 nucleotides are TGTGCCAGCAGCCAAGATCACTACGAGCAGTACTTC. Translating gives CASSQDHYEQYF.

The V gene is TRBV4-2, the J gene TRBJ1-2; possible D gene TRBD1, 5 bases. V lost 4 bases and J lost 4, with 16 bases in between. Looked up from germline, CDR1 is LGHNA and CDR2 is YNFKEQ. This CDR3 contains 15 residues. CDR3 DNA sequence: TGTGCCAGCAGCCCGGGACGGGGGAGCGGCTATGGCTACACCTTC. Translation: CASSPGRGSGYGYTF.

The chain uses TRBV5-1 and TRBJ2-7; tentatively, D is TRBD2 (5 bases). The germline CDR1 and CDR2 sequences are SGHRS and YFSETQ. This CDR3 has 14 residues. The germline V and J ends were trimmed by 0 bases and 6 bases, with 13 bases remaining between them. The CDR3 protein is CASSLASNAIEQYF. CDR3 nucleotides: TGCGCCAGCAGCTTGGCTAGCAATGCAATCGAGCAGTACTTC. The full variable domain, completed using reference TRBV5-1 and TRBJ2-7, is KAGVTQTPRYLIKTRGQQVTLSCSPISGHRSVSWYQQTPGQGLQFLFEYFSETQRNKGNFPGRFSGRQFSNSRSEMNVSTLELGDSALYLCASSLASNAIEQYFGPGTRLTVT.

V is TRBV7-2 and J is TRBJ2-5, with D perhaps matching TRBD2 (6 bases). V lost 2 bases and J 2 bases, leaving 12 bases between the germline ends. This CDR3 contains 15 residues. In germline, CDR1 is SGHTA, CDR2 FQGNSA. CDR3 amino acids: CASSLTGLGQETQYF. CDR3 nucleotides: TGTGCCAGCAGCTTAACGGGACTGGGACAAGAGACCCAGTACTTC.

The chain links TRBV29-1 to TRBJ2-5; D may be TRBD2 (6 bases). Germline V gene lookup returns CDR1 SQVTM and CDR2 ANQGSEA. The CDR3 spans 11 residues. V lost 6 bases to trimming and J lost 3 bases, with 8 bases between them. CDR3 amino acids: CSVKREETQYF. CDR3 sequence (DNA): TGCAGCGTCAAGCGGGAAGAGACCCAGTACTTC.